Below, 19 T cell receptor beta chains from the same sample are listed, as sequenced in a study of regulatory T cells in long-lasting Graves disease. Sample time point: persistent/refractory GD, antithyroid drugs over 5 years with positive TRAb. The authors made the TCR library using RNA they extracted from PBMCs. According to the study, TCR beta libraries were built with iRepertoire HTBI primers and CDR3-region Arm-PCR. In TCRdb, the multiplex PCR reads were re-called with MiXCR into one record per CDR3 protein. The top ten hold around 30% of the sample, which has 350,000 to 450,000 distinct CDR3 sequences, less than 30% seen once. Specimen: peripheral blood mononuclear cells (PBMCs), collected when the disease was refractory, from a patient treated with antithyroid drugs. These receptors all stem from a woman between 40 and 55 years old with Graves disease.

This clonotype was observed once. The chain is built from TRBV2 and TRBJ1-2; D uncertain. V was shortened by 5 bases and J by 7 bases, with 11 bases between the two germline ends. CDR3 size: 12 residues. CDR1 and CDR2 from the germline V gene are SNHLY and FYNNEI. The CDR3 here is CASSPGVFGYTF. The CDR3 DNA reads TGTGCCAGCAGTCCCGGGGTTTTTGGCTACACCTTC.

With respect to this clonotype: A read error may be the cause here, since a much bigger clone is one base away. This rearrangement joins TRBV20-1 to TRBJ1-5, with D perhaps TRBD1 (6 bases). Germline CDR1 is DFQATT and CDR2 is SNEGSKA (reference sequence). This CDR3 is built from 15 residues. The CDR3 nucleotides read TGCAGTGCTAGAGATCGGCAGGGGATAAATCAGTCCCAGCATTTT. Protein sequence: CSARDRQGINQSQHF.

The CDR3 DNA reads TGTGCCAGCACCTATAGCGGGGGAATTTACGAGCAGTACTTC. The encoded protein is CASTYSGGIYEQYF. The rearrangement links TRBV6-1 to TRBJ2-7, with 9 bases matching TRBD2. Germline-derived CDR1 and CDR2 are MNHNS and SASEGT. The CDR3 is made up of 14 amino acids. V was clipped by 7 bases and J by 4 bases; unmatched bases: 8.

This clonotype was seen at least ten times. This chain links TRBV12-3 or TRBV12-4 with TRBJ1-1, with 7 bases matching TRBD1. This CDR3 is 13 amino acids long. V dropped 5 bases and J dropped 5; count of bases not matched to a gene: 5. The CDR3 DNA reads as TGTGCCAGCAGTACACAGGGGAGTACTGAAGCTTTCTTT. It specifies CASSTQGSTEAFF.

The genes are TRBV7-8 and TRBJ2-5, with D maybe TRBD2 (5 bases). Trimming removed 2 bases at V and 3 bases at J, with 16 bases between. Germline V gene sequence: CDR1 SGHVS, CDR2 FQNEAQ. The CDR3 sequence is 16 residues long. The CDR3 region is CASSLIIIASKETQYF. For the CDR3, the DNA is TGTGCCAGCAGCTTAATTATTATAGCTAGCAAAGAGACCCAGTACTTC. Full variable domain (remainder filled in from reference TRBV7-8 and TRBJ2-5): GAGVSQSPRYKVAKRGQDVALRCDPISGHVSLFWYQQALGQGPEFLTYFQNEAQLDKSGLPSDRFFAERPEGSVSTLKIQRTQQEDSAVYLCASSLIIIASKETQYFGPGTRLLVL.

The CDR3 bases are TGTGCCAGCAGCTTCCAGGGAGAAAAACTGTTTTTT. It translates to CASSFQGEKLFF. V is TRBV11-2 and J is TRBJ1-4, with D possibly TRBD1 on 5 matching bases. Germline CDR1 reads SGHAT; CDR2 reads FQNNGV. Trimming shortened V by 3 bases and J by 8 bases, and 7 bases separated the two germline ends. CDR3 length: 12 residues. The whole variable domain, filled in from reference TRBV11-2 and TRBJ1-4, reads EAGVAQSPRYKIIEKRQSVAFWCNPISGHATLYWYQQILGQGPKLLIQFQNNGVVDDSQLPKDRFSAERLKGVDSTLKIQPAKLEDSAVYLCASSFQGEKLFFGSGTQLSVL.

Turning to this clonotype: This could be a read error, since a much larger clone is one nucleotide away. V and J are TRBV12-3 or TRBV12-4 and TRBJ2-2; D is uncertain. CDR3 length: 11 amino acids. Between the trimmed V and J ends, which lost 6 bases and 9 bases, there was a span of 8 bases. The CDR3 protein is CASRDARELFF. CDR3 nucleotide sequence: TGTGCCAGCAGGGACGCCAGGGAGCTGTTTTTT.

The V call is TRBV14, the J call TRBJ2-7; D tentatively reads TRBD1 or TRBD2 (5 bases each). The J call may be in error: the DNA end matches TRBJ2-5 better. The CDR3 covers 13 residues. Germline V gene lookup returns CDR1 SGHDN and CDR2 FVKESK. CDR3 sequence reads: CASRERGIETQYF. DNA of the CDR3: TGTGCCAGCAGGGAACGGGGCATAGAGACCCAGTACTTC.

This clonotype was seen ten or more times. The genes are TRBV12-3 or TRBV12-4 and TRBJ2-7; perhaps TRBD2 as D (5 bases). Trimming shortened V by 4 bases and J by 7 bases, and 8 bases separated the two germline ends. The CDR3 spans 11 residues. For the CDR3, the DNA is TGTGCCAGCAGTTCCGAGGGTGAGCAGTACTTC. Its protein is CASSSEGEQYF.

The rearrangement joins TRBV15 to TRBJ1-1, with 8 bases lining up with TRBD1. J gave up 3 bases and V 4 bases, and 7 bases lay outside the gene matches. The CDR3 spans 15 residues. The germline V gene encodes CDR1 LNHNV and CDR2 YYDKDF (reference sequence). The chain's CDR3 is CATSILDRDYTEAFF. In nucleotides, the CDR3 is TGTGCCACCAGCATCTTGGACAGGGATTACACTGAAGCTTTCTTT.

Points on this clonotype: With a much larger clone just one base away, this may be a read error. The chain recombines TRBV11-2 with TRBJ2-7; 7 bases match TRBD1. Per germline, CDR1 SGHAT and CDR2 FQNNGV. CDR3 length: 14 residues. CDR3 nucleotide sequence: TGTGCCGGCAGCTTCGGGACAGCTTCCTACGAGCAGTACTTC. It specifies CAGSFGTASYEQYF.

The chain joins TRBV11-2 to TRBJ2-7, with 7 bases that match TRBD1. This CDR3 region has 18 residues. The trim removed 1 base at V and 6 bases at J, leaving 18 bases unmatched. The germline CDR1 and CDR2 sequences are SGHAT and FQNNGV. The CDR3 protein is CASSLVQGPRGPGREQYF. The CDR3, as DNA: TGTGCCAGCAGCTTAGTCCAAGGGCCAAGGGGGCCAGGACGCGAGCAGTACTTC.

This clonotype was detected ten times or more. The chain recombines TRBV6-9 with TRBJ2-3; 10 bases match TRBD2. Germline V lookup: CDR1 MNHGY, CDR2 SVAAGI. The J segment lost 4 bases and the V segment lost 3 bases, leaving 4 bases of the junction unmatched. The CDR3 consists of 15 residues. The CDR3 reads CASSYGTSAADTQYF. The CDR3 DNA reads TGTGCCAGCAGTTACGGGACTAGCGCGGCAGATACGCAGTATTTT.

At least ten counts were recorded for this clonotype. For the CDR3, the DNA is TGTGCCAGCAGTCTGCGGGACTCCCGGGGTGAAAAACTGTTTTTT. Amino acid sequence: CASSLRDSRGEKLFF. The V call is TRBV28, the J call TRBJ1-4, with D perhaps matching TRBD1 (5 bases). CDR1 and CDR2 (germline): MDHEN, SYDVKM. The CDR3 contains 15 residues. The V end was cut by 5 bases, the J end by 7 bases, with 17 bases between. Full variable domain (remainder filled in from reference TRBV28 and TRBJ1-4): DVKVTQSSRYLVKRTGEKVFLECVQDMDHENMFWYRQDPGLGLRLIYFSYDVKMKEKGDIPEGYSVSREKKERFSLILESASTNQTSMYLCASSLRDSRGEKLFFGSGTQLSVL.

The chain couples TRBV19 to TRBJ2-7, with D perhaps matching TRBD2 (5 bases). Germline CDR1 is LNHDA and CDR2 is SQIVND (reference sequence). The V end was cut by 9 bases, the J end by 0 bases, with 12 bases between. The CDR3 spans 13 residues. The CDR3 loop is CARRTGSSYEQYF. The CDR3 DNA sequence: TGTGCCAGAAGAACGGGGTCCTCCTACGAGCAGTACTTC.

This chain uses TRBV15 with TRBJ1-5; tentative D call: TRBD1 (6 bases). The CDR3 consists of 14 residues. Trimming took off 5 bases at V and 6 bases at J, with 14 bases between the two ends. Germline values: CDR1 LNHNV, CDR2 YYDKDF (reference sequence). This CDR3 reads CATSSGRGIQPQHF. CDR3 sequence (DNA): TGTGCCACCAGCTCAGGCAGGGGAATTCAGCCCCAGCATTTT.

The chain carries TRBV6-1 and TRBJ1-1; D not resolved. The V end lost 6 bases, the J end lost 1 base, and 15 bases lay between the germline ends. Germline V gives CDR1 MNHNS, CDR2 SASEGT. There are 15 residues in the CDR3. For the CDR3, the DNA is TGTGCCAGCAGCTCGATAGGAGTACCGAACACTGAAGCTTTCTTT. Protein sequence: CASSSIGVPNTEAFF.

The CDR3 DNA is TGTGCCAGCAGTCAAAAACAGGGAAGCCGAAACACCATATATTTT. Amino acids: CASSQKQGSRNTIYF. The chain has TRBV6-1 and TRBJ1-3; tentative D call: TRBD1 (6 bases). Germline CDR1 and CDR2: MNHNS and SASEGT. Trimming shortened V by 5 bases and J by 5 bases, and 16 bases separated the two germline ends. The CDR3 extends over 15 amino acids.

This clonotype was seen repeatedly, ten times or more. This chain links TRBV6-1 with TRBJ1-2, with D possibly matching TRBD1 (5 bases). The CDR3 has 12 amino acids. Germline CDR1 is MNHNS and CDR2 is SASEGT. V was shortened by 6 bases and J by 6 bases, with 11 bases between the two germline ends. This CDR3 is CASRRQGDGYTF. CDR3 nucleotides: TGTGCCAGCAGGCGGCAGGGAGATGGCTACACCTTC.